What follows are 4 T cell receptor beta chains derived from one specimen sequenced in a study of Ad26.COV2.S vaccination and SARS-CoV-2 variants listed by TCRdb under 2021. Libraries were constructed by the immunoSEQ multiplex PCR assay. In its TCRdb copy, this immuneACCESS table keeps in-frame sequences only and misses some clones. Where compared with another copy, unresolved V genes explain less than half of these, and the others have no known cause. Counted in this sample were under 550,000 clones; 75% to 95% of them appeared once. The top ten clonotypes cover 10% to 15% of the sample. The treatment or condition label, read with the paper, signifies: 19 received Ad26.COV2.S at low or high dose, single or two shots; roughly 5 received placebo; per-sample allocation not given. Repertoires of vaccine and placebo recipients were sequenced from samples taken on day 63 after the first injection. This material consisted of peripheral blood, taken in a trial of Ad26.COV2.S vaccine versus placebo. The receptors come from a person between 18 and 60 years old who received the Ad26.COV2.S COVID-19 vaccine or a placebo.

V is TRBV5-4 and J is TRBJ2-1, with 12 bases aligning to TRBD2. CDR1 SGHNT and CDR2 YYREEE come from the germline V gene (reference sequence). The CDR3 sequence is 17 residues long. Losses at the gene ends were 0 bases for V and 7 bases for J; bases not matched to a gene: 8. Written as DNA, the CDR3 is TGTGCCAGCAGCTTGGAACCCCTAGCGGGAGGGCGGAATGAGCAGTTCTTC. Its protein product is CASSLEPLAGGRNEQFF.

The chain joins TRBV28 to TRBJ2-3; 7 bases match TRBD2. The CDR3 consists of 13 residues. Germline trimming cut 11 bases from V and 0 bases from J; bases unmatched to any gene: 5. Germline V lookup: CDR1 MDHEN, CDR2 SYDVKM. The CDR3 loop is CALSGGSTDTQYF. CDR3 sequence (DNA): TGTGCCTTGTCGGGGGGTAGCACAGATACGCAGTATTTT. Drawing the rest from reference TRBV28 and TRBJ2-3, the complete variable domain is DVKVTQSSRYLVKRTGEKVFLECVQDMDHENMFWYRQDPGLGLRLIYFSYDVKMKEKGDIPEGYSVSREKKERFSLILESASTNQTSMYLCALSGGSTDTQYFGPGTRLTVL.

The chain links TRBV6-1 to TRBJ2-3; TRBD2 might be the D (5 bases). Looked up from germline, CDR1 is MNHNS and CDR2 is SASEGT. The V gene lost 2 bases and the J gene lost 2 bases, with 11 bases spanning the gap. The CDR3 totals 15 residues. The CDR3: CASSELGAHTDTQYF. In nucleotides, the CDR3 is TGTGCCAGCAGTGAACTGGGAGCACACACAGATACGCAGTATTTT.

This chain links TRBV30 with TRBJ2-2; 7 bases agree with TRBD2. Germline CDR1 and CDR2: GTSNPN and SVGIG (reference sequence). With V trimmed by 5 bases and J by 4 bases, 4 bases remained unmatched. The CDR3 has 13 residues. The CDR3 nucleotides are TGTGCCTGGTTGGGAGGGGCCACCGGGGAGCTGTTTTTT. Encoded protein: CAWLGGATGELFF.